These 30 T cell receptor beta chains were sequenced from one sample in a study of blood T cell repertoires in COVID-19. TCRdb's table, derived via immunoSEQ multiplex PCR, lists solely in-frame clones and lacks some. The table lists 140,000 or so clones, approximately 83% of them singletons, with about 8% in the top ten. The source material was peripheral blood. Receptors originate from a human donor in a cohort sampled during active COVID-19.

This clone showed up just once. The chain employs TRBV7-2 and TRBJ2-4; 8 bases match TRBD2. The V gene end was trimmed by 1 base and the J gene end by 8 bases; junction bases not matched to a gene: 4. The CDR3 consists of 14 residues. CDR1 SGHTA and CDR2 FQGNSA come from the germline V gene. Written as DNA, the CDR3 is TGTGCCAGCAGCTTAGAGCGGGGGAGGGACATTCAGTACTTC. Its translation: CASSLERGRDIQYF.

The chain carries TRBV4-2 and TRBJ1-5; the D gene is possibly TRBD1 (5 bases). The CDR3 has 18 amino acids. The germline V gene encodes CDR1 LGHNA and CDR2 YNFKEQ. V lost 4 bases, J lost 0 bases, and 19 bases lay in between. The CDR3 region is CASSPRWERTNSNQPQHF. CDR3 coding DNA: TGTGCCAGCAGCCCCAGATGGGAAAGGACAAATAGCAATCAGCCCCAGCATTTT.

CDR3 DNA sequence: TGCGCCAGCAGCCTGATCGCCAGGGGATTCTACAATGAGCAGTTCTTC. Protein: CASSLIARGFYNEQFF. The chain combines TRBV5-1 with TRBJ2-1; tentative D call: TRBD1 (6 bases). V was pared by 4 bases and J by 3 bases, with 17 bases between. Germline loops: CDR1 SGHRS, CDR2 YFSETQ. The CDR3 length is 16 residues.

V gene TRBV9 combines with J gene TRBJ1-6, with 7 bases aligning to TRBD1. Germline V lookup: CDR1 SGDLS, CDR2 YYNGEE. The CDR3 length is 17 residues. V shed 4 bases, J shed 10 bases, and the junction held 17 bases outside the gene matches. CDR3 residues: CASSIDRAGGSGSPLHF. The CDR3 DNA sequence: TGTGCCAGCAGCATCGACAGGGCCGGGGGATCCGGATCACCCCTCCACTTT.

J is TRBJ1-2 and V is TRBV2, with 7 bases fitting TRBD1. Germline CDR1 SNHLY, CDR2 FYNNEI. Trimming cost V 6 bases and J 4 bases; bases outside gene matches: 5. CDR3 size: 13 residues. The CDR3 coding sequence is TGTGCCAGCAGGCCCGGGACAGTCTATGGCTACACCTTC. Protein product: CASRPGTVYGYTF.

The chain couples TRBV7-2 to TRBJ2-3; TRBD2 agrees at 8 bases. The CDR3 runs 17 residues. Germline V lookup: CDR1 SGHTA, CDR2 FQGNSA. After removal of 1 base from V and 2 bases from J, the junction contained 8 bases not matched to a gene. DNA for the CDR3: TGTGCCAGCAGCTTAGGCGGGTCGGGGGGGTACACAGATACGCAGTATTTT. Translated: CASSLGGSGGYTDTQYF.

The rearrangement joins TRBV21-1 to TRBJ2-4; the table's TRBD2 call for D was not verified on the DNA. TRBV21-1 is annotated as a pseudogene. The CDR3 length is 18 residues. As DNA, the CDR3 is TGTGCCAGCAGCAAAGAGGAGGGCAGCGGGGGAGTCATAAACATTCAGTACTTC. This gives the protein CASSKEEGSGGVINIQYF.

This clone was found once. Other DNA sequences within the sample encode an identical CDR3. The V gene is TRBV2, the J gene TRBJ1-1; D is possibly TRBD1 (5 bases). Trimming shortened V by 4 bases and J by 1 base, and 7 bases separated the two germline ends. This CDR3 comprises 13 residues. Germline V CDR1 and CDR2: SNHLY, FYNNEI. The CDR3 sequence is CASSVGQNTEAFF. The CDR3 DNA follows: TGTGCCAGCAGTGTGGGGCAGAACACTGAAGCTTTCTTT.

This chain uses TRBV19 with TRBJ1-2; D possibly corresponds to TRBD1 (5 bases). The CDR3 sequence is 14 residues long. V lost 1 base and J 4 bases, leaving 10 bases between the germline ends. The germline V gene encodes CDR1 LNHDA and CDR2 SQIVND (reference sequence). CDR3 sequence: CASSIVGRSYGYTF. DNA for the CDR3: TGTGCCAGTAGTATAGTGGGGCGAAGCTATGGCTACACCTTC. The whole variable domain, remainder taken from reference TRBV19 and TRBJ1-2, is DGGITQSPKYLFRKEGQNVTLSCEQNLNHDAMYWYRQDPGQGLRLIYYSQIVNDFQKGDIAEGYSVSREKKESFPLTVTSAQKNPTAFYLCASSIVGRSYGYTFGSGTRLTVV.

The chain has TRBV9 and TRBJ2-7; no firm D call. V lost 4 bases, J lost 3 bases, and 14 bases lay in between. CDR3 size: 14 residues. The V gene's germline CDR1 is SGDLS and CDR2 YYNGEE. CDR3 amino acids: CASSPFGLSYEQYF. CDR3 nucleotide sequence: TGTGCCAGCAGCCCATTCGGGTTGAGCTACGAGCAGTACTTC. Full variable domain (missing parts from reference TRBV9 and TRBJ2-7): DSGVTQTPKHLITATGQRVTLRCSPRSGDLSVYWYQQSLDQGLQFLIQYYNGEERAKGNILERFSAQQFPDLHSELNLSSLELGDSALYFCASSPFGLSYEQYFGPGTRLTVT.

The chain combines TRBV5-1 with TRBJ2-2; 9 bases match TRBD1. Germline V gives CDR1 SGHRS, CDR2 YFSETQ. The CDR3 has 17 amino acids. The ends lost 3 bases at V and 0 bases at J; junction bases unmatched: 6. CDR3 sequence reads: CASSSGTGYSNTGELFF. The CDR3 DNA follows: TGCGCCAGCAGCTCTGGGACAGGGTACTCGAACACCGGGGAGCTGTTTTTT.

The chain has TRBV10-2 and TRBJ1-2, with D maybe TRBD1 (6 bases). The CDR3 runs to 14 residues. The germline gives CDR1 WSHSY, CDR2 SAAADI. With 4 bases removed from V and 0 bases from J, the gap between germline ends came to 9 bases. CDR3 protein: CASSGTDTNYGYTF. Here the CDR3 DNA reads TGCGCCAGCAGTGGGACAGACACTAACTATGGCTACACCTTC.

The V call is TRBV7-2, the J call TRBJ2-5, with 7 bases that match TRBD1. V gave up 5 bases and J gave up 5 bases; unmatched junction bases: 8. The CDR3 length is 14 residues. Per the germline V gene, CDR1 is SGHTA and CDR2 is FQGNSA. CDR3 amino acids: CASSRPGQLETQYF. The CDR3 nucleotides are TGTGCCAGCAGCAGACCGGGACAGCTGGAGACCCAGTACTTC.

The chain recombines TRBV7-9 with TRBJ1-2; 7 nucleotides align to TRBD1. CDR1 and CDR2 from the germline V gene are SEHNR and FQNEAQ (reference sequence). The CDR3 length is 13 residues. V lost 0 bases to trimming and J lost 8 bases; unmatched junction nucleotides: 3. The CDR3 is CASSLANRGGYTF. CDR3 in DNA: TGTGCCAGCAGCTTAGCGAACAGGGGCGGCTACACCTTC.

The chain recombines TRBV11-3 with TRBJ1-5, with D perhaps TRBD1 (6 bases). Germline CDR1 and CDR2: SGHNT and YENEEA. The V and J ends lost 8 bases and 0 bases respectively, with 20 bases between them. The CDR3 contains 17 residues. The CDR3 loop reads CASPGGGGCYSNQPQHF. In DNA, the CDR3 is TGTGCCAGCCCCGGAGGGGGGGGATGCTATAGCAATCAGCCCCAGCATTTT.

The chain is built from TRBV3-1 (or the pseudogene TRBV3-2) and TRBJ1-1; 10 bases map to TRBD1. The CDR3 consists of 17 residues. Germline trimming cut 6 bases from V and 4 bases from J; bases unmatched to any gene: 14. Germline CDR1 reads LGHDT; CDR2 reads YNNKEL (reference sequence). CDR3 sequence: CASRNRQGADVGTEAFF. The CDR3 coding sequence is TGTGCCAGCAGAAATAGACAGGGGGCGGATGTAGGCACTGAAGCTTTCTTT.

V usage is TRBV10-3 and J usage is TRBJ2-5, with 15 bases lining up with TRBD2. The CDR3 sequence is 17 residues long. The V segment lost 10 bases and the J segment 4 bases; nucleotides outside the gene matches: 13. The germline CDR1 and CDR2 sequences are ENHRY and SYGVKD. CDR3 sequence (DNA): TGTGCCACCCGAGGGACTAGCGGGGGGCGTAGAGTAGAGACCCAGTACTTC. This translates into CATRGTSGGRRVETQYF.

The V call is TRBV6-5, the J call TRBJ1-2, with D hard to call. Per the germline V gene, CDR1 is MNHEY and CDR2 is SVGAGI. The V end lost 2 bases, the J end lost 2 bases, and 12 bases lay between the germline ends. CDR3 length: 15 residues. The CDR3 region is CASSYRQALNYGYTF. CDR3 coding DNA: TGTGCCAGCAGTTACAGGCAGGCCCTAAACTATGGCTACACCTTC.

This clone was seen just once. CDR3 nucleotides: TGTGCCAGCAGCCAGACAGGGGAAACTAACTATGGCTACACCTTC. It encodes CASSQTGETNYGYTF. The V call is TRBV6-5, the J call TRBJ1-2, with TRBD1 matching 8 bases. CDR1 MNHEY and CDR2 SVGAGI come from the germline V gene. The CDR3 is 15 residues long. V lost 6 bases and J lost 0; bases outside the gene matches: 6.

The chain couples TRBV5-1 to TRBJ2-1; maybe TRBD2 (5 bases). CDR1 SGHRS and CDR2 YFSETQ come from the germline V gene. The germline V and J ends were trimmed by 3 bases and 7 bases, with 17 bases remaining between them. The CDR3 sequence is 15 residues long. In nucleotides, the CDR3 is TGCGCCAGCAGCTCTTCTGACTATTTAGGTAATGAGCAGTTCTTC. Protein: CASSSSDYLGNEQFF.

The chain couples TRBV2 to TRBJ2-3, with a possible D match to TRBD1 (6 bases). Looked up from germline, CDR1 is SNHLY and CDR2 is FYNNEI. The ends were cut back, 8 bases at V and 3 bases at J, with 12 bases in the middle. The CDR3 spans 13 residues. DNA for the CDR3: TGTGCCAGCGACAGGTTAAGGACAGATACGCAGTATTTT. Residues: CASDRLRTDTQYF. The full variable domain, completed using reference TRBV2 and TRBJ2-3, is EPEVTQTPSHQVTQMGQEVILRCVPISNHLYFYWYRQILGQKVEFLVSFYNNEISEKSEIFDDQFSVERPDGSNFTLKIRSTKLEDSAMYFCASDRLRTDTQYFGPGTRLTVL.

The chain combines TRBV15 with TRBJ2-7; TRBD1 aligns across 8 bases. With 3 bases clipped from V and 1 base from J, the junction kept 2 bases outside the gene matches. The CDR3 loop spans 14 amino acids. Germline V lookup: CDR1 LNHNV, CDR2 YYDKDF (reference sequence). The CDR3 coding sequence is TGTGCCACCAGCAGGGACAGGGATTCCTACGAGCAGTACTTC. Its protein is CATSRDRDSYEQYF.

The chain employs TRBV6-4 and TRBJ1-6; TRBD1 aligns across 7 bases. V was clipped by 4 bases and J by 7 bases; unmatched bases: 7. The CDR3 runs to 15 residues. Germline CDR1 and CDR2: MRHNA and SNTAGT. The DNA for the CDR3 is TGTGCCAGCAGTGTCTTCAGGGGGGACAATTCACCCCTCCACTTT. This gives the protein CASSVFRGDNSPLHF.

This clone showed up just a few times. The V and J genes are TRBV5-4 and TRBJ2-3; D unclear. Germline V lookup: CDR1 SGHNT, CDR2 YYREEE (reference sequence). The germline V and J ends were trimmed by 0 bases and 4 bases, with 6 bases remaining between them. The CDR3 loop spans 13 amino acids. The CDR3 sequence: CASSLAAADTQYF. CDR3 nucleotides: TGTGCCAGCAGCTTGGCTGCGGCAGATACGCAGTATTTT.

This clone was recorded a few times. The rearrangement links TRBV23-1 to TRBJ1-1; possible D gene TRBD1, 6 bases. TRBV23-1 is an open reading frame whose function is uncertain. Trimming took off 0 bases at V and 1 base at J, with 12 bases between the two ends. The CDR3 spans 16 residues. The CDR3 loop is CASSQSLDSSNTEAFF. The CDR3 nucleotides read TGCGCCAGCAGTCAATCGTTGGACAGCTCGAACACTGAAGCTTTCTTT.

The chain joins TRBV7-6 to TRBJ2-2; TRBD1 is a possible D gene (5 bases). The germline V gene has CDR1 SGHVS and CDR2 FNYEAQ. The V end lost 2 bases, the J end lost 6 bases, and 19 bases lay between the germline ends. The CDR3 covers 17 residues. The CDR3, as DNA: TGTGCCAGCAGCTTAAAGGGGCGATGGGCCAGCTCCGGGGAGCTGTTTTTT. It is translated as CASSLKGRWASSGELFF.

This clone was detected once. The CDR3 coding sequence is TGTGCCAGCACGGTGGCCAAAAACATTCAGTACTTC. As protein: CASTVAKNIQYF. The chain employs TRBV2 and TRBJ2-4; D call uncertain. This CDR3 is built from 12 residues. Germline V gene data show CDR1 as SNHLY and CDR2 as FYNNEI. V lost 7 bases and J lost 1, with 5 bases in between.

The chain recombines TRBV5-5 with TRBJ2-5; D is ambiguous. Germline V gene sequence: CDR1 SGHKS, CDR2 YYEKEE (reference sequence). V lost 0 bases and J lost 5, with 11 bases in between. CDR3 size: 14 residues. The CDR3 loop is CASSLALVRETQYF. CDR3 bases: TGTGCCAGCAGCTTGGCTCTGGTCCGGGAGACCCAGTACTTC.

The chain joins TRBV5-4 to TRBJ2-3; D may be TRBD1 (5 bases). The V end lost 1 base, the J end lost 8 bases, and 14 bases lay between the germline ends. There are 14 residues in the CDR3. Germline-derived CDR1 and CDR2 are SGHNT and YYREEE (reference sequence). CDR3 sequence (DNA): TGTGCCAGCAGCTTGAGGGGTGAGACTGTTACGCAGTATTTT. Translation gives CASSLRGETVTQYF.

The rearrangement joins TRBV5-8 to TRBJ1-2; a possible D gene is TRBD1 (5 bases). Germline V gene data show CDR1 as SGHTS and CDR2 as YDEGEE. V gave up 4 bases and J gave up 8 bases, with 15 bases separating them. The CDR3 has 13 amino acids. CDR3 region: CASSQSGLWGYTF. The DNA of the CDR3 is TGTGCCAGCAGCCAATCAGGGTTGTGGGGCTACACCTTC.